The sequence of this TCR beta chain was determined in a study of yellow fever vaccine responses in identical twins (dated by TCRdb to between 2018 and 2020). Regarding the research as a whole: The study precisely tracked vaccine-responding T cell clones in identical twins. Paper-wide results and their limitations: According to the authors, in identical twins the way T cells responded to vaccination appeared partly convergent and partly personalized.

Reading the germline V gene gives CDR1 MNHEY and CDR2 SVGEGT. V is trimmed back by 6 bases and J by 4 bases, and the junction contains 10 bases that no gene match accounts for. The CDR3 has 15 amino acids, counting the end cysteine and valine. Of the read, only the CDR3 DNA is kept; its 45 bases are in frame from base 1. Receptor amplification or capture employed RT-PCR. The instrument was an Illumina HiSeq 2500. TCRdb applied fastp at Q25 and MiXCR to the public reads, then kept only in-frame beta chains. Entries are consolidated by CDR3 protein sequence, retaining the most common genes and DNA. This sample has about 1,100 distinct CDR3 sequences in its table, and roughly 78% of those were observed once. Roughly 32% of the sample comes from the top ten. On this clonotype: Its recognized antigen is unknown. No much larger clone exists at a distance of one base, and base qualities are not known.

Sequenced here: T cells from blood (PBMCs), unsorted or a sorted subset (not recorded which), sampled before or after yellow fever vaccination (not recorded which). The TCR originated in a female donor who received the yellow fever vaccine. The chain is made from TRBV6-2 or TRBV6-3 and TRBJ2-7; 9 middle bases align to TRBD2. The DNA reads TGTGCCAGCAGCTCCGGGACTAGCTTATTGTACGAGCAGTACGTC. The resulting protein is CASSSGTSLLYEQYV.